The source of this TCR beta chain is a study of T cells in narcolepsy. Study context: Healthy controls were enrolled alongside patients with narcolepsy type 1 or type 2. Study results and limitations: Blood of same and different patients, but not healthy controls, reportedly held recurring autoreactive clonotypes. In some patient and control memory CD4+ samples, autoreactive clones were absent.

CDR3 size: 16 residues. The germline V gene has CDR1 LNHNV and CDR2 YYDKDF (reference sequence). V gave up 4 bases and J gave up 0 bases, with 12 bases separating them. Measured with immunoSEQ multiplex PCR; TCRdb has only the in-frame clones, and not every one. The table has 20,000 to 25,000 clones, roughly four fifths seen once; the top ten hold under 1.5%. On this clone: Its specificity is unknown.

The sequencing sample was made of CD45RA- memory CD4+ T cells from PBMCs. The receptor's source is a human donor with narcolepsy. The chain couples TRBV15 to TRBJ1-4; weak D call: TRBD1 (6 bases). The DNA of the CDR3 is TGTGCCACCAGCAAGGGGGACACTGCAACTAATGAAAAACTGTTTTTT. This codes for CATSKGDTATNEKLFF. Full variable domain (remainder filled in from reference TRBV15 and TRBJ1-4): DAMVIQNPRYQVTQFGKPVTLSCSQTLNHNVMYWYQQKSSQAPKLLFHYYDKDFNNEADTPDNFQSRRPNTSFCFLDIRSPGLGDTAMYLCATSKGDTATNEKLFFGSGTQLSVL.